This TCR beta chain stems from a study of shared clonotypes between healthy human individuals. The CDR3 contains 14 residues. The germline V gene encodes CDR1 LNHDA and CDR2 SQIVND (reference sequence). Deletions cut 4 bases from V and 6 bases from J, with 13 bases between. Measured with immunoSEQ multiplex PCR; TCRdb has only the in-frame clones, and not every one. The sample yields around 2,000,000 clones, about 92% seen once. Naivety among CD8 cells was defined by CD45RO negativity and positive CCR7 selection, thereby excluding terminally differentiated effector memory CD45RA+ cells. The rearrangement links TRBV19 to TRBJ2-1, with D possibly TRBD2 on 6 matching bases. The TCR originated in a man between 18 and 29 years old in good health. Some clones in this sample may be carry-over from other donors' samples. Material: naive CD8+ T cells from PBMCs. CDR3 region: CASSRGEYRNEQFF. CDR3 coding DNA: TGTGCCAGTAGTAGGGGGGAGTATCGCAATGAGCAGTTCTTC. The complete variable domain, with remaining parts taken from reference TRBV19 and TRBJ2-1, reads DGGITQSPKYLFRKEGQNVTLSCEQNLNHDAMYWYRQDPGQGLRLIYYSQIVNDFQKGDIAEGYSVSREKKESFPLTVTSAQKNPTAFYLCASSRGEYRNEQFFGPGTRLTVL.